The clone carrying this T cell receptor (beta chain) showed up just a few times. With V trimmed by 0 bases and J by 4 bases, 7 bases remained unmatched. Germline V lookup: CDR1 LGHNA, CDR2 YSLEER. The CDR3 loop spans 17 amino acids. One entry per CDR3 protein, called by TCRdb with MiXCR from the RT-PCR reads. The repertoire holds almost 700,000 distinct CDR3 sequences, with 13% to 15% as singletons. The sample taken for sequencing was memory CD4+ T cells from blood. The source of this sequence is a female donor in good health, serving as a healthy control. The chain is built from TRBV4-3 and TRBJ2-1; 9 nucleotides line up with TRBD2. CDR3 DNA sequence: TGCGCCAGCAGCCAAGATGGGGCGGGAGGGCGGTACAATGAGCAGTTCTTC. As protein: CASSQDGAGGRYNEQFF.